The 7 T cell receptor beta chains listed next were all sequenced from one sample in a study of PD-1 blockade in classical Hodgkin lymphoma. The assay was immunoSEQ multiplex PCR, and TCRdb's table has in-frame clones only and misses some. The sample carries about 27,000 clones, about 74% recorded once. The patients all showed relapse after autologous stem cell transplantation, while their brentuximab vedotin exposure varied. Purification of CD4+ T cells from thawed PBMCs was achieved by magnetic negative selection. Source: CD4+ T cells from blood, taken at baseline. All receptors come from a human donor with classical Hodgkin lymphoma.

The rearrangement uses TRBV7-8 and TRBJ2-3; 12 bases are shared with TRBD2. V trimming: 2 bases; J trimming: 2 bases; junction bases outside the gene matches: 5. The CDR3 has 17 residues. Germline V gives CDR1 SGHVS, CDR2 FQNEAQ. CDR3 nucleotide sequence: TGTGCCAGCAGCTTACTAGCGGGGGGGGCCCCCACAGATACGCAGTATTTT. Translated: CASSLLAGGAPTDTQYF. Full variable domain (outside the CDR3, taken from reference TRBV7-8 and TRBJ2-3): GAGVSQSPRYKVAKRGQDVALRCDPISGHVSLFWYQQALGQGPEFLTYFQNEAQLDKSGLPSDRFFAERPEGSVSTLKIQRTQQEDSAVYLCASSLLAGGAPTDTQYFGPGTRLTVL.

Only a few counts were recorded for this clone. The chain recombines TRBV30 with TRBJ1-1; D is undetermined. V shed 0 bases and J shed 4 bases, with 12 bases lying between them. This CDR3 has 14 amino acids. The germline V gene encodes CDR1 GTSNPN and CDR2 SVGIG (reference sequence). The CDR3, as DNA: TGTGCCTGGAGTGTGGGTACCTGGGGCACTGAAGCTTTCTTT. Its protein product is CAWSVGTWGTEAFF.

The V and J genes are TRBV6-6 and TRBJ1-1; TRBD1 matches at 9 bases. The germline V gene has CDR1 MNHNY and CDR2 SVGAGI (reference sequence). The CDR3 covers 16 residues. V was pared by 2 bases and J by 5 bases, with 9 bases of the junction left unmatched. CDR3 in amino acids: CASSYPQTGGETEAFF. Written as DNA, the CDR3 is TGTGCCAGCAGTTACCCGCAGACAGGGGGGGAAACTGAAGCTTTCTTT.

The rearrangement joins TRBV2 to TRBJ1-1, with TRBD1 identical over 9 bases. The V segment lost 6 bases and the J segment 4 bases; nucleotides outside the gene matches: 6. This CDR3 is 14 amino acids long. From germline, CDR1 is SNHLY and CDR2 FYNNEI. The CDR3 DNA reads TGTGCCAGCAGAACAGAACAGGGGGCCACTGAAGCTTTCTTT. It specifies CASRTEQGATEAFF.

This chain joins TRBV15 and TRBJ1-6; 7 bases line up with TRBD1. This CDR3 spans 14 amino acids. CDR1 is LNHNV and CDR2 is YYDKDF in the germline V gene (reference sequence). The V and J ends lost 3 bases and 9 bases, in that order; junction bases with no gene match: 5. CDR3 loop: CATSRTGSVSPLHF. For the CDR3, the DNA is TGTGCCACCAGCAGGACAGGGTCAGTTTCACCCCTCCACTTT.

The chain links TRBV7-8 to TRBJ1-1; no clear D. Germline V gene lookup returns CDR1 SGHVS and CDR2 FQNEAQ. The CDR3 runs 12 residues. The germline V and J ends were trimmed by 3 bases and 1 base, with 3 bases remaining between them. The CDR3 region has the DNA TGTGCCAGCAGCTTCAGGAACACTGAAGCTTTCTTT. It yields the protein CASSFRNTEAFF.

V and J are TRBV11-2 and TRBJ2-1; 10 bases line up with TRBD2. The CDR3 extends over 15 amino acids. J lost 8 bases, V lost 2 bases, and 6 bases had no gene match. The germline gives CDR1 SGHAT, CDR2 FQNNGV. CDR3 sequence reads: CASSLFLAGVYEQFF. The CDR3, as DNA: TGTGCCAGCAGCTTATTCCTAGCGGGGGTCTATGAGCAGTTCTTC.